Below are 18 T cell receptor beta chains sequenced from a single sample in a study of blood T cells in healthy people across ages. With a J-beta primer mix and a sample-barcoded 5' primer, a second PCR ran about 7 to 12 cycles. TCRdb re-derived calls from the 5' RACE reads in MiXCR, one entry per CDR3 protein. The sample lists about 1.4 million distinct CDR3 sequences; almost 60% were seen once. Sequences were obtained from blood. These receptors all stem from a man aged 18 to 29 in good health.

The genes are TRBV11-2 and TRBJ1-2; no clear D gene. In germline, CDR1 is SGHAT, CDR2 FQNNGV. The CDR3 has 14 amino acids. Deletions cut 7 bases from V and 0 bases from J, with 12 bases between. The CDR3 nucleotides are TGTGCCAGCAAAAGCGTCGCCACTAACTATGGCTACACCTTC. Translating gives CASKSVATNYGYTF.

This chain links TRBV7-7 with TRBJ1-1, with 7 bases matching TRBD1. V was pared by 4 bases and J by 4 bases, with 9 bases of the junction left unmatched. The CDR3 is 15 residues long. Germline values: CDR1 SSHAT, CDR2 FNYEAQ (reference sequence). CDR3 bases: TGTGCCAGCAGCTATACCGGGAACAGGGGCACTGAAGCTTTCTTT. It codes for CASSYTGNRGTEAFF. Complete variable domain (other parts from reference TRBV7-7 and TRBJ1-1): GAGVSQSPRYKVTKRGQDVTLRCDPISSHATLYWYQQALGQGPEFLTYFNYEAQPDKSGLPSDRFSAERPEGSISTLTIQRTEQRDSAMYRCASSYTGNRGTEAFFGQGTRLTVV.

The rearrangement joins TRBV20-1 to TRBJ1-1; 8 nucleotides match TRBD1. This CDR3 contains 13 residues. V gave up 3 bases and J gave up 10 bases; unmatched junction bases: 10. Germline CDR1 reads DFQATT; CDR2 reads SNEGSKA (reference sequence). The CDR3: CSASKTGVAGAFF. For the CDR3, the DNA is TGCAGTGCTAGTAAGACAGGGGTCGCTGGAGCTTTCTTT.

The chain combines TRBV5-1 with TRBJ2-7; 10 nucleotides agree with TRBD1. The CDR3 spans 15 residues. V lost 4 bases to trimming and J lost 3 bases; unmatched junction nucleotides: 7. Germline CDR1 reads SGHRS; CDR2 reads YFSETQ. In DNA form, the CDR3 reads TGCGCCAGCAGCAGAACAGACAGGGGGCTCTACGAGCAGTACTTC. Amino acids: CASSRTDRGLYEQYF.

This clonotype was seen more than once but under ten times. The chain recombines TRBV20-1 with TRBJ1-1; unclear D gene. Looked up from germline, CDR1 is DFQATT and CDR2 is SNEGSKA (reference sequence). V was pared by 4 bases and J by 5 bases, with 14 bases between. CDR3 length equals 13 residues. This CDR3 reads CSAKIPAGTEAFF. The CDR3 DNA follows: TGCAGTGCTAAGATCCCAGCGGGGACTGAAGCTTTCTTT.

The rearrangement uses TRBV7-2 and TRBJ1-2, with 10 bases matching TRBD1. This CDR3 is 16 amino acids long. Germline lookup yields CDR1 SGHTA and CDR2 FQGNSA. Trimming at V came to 5 bases and at J to 4 bases, leaving 10 bases not matched to a gene. DNA for the CDR3: TGTGCCAGCAGCCCGACAGGGGGCTTGTCTAGCTATGGCTACACCTTC. It yields the protein CASSPTGGLSSYGYTF.

This chain uses TRBV2 with TRBJ2-5; D uncertain. The V end lost 7 bases, the J end lost 2 bases, and 8 bases lay between the germline ends. Germline assignment: CDR1 SNHLY and CDR2 FYNNEI. The CDR3 loop spans 12 amino acids. The CDR3 region is CASTAVQETQYF. The DNA for the CDR3 is TGTGCCAGCACGGCGGTACAAGAGACCCAGTACTTC.

The chain uses TRBV27 and TRBJ2-7, with TRBD1 as a possible D gene (6 bases). The CDR3 sequence is 12 residues long. The germline V and J ends were trimmed by 4 bases and 9 bases, with 13 bases remaining between them. The germline CDR1 and CDR2 sequences are MNHEY and SMNVEV (reference sequence). The CDR3 region is CASSSTGLGQYF. The CDR3 DNA sequence: TGTGCCAGCAGTTCTACAGGGTTAGGGCAGTACTTC.

The V and J genes are TRBV3-1 and TRBJ2-1; no reliable D call. Looked up from germline, CDR1 is LGHDT and CDR2 is YNNKEL (reference sequence). This CDR3 spans 14 amino acids. V was clipped by 0 bases and J by 6 bases, with 9 bases between them. Written as DNA, the CDR3 is TGTGCCAGCAGCCAAGATCGATCAATCAATGAGCAGTTCTTC. Its translation: CASSQDRSINEQFF.

In its sample, this clonotype was seen a few times. The V call is TRBV6-6, the J call TRBJ1-6; D call uncertain. The CDR3 extends over 14 amino acids. V lost 0 bases and J lost 7, with 7 bases in between. Per the germline V gene, CDR1 is MNHNY and CDR2 is SVGAGI (reference sequence). The CDR3: CASSYSQSNSPLHF. The CDR3 nucleotides are TGTGCCAGCAGTTACTCTCAGTCGAATTCACCCCTCCACTTT.

The chain uses TRBV10-3 and TRBJ1-1; the D gene is possibly TRBD1 (5 bases). V dropped 6 bases and J dropped 1 base, with 9 bases sitting between them. Germline CDR1 ENHRY, CDR2 SYGVKD. The CDR3 runs to 13 residues. The CDR3 region has the DNA TGTGCCATCAGCGGCAGGGCGAACACTGAAGCTTTCTTT. Translating it yields CAISGRANTEAFF.

The rearrangement joins TRBV5-1 to TRBJ2-1; 11 bases align to TRBD1. The germline V gene encodes CDR1 SGHRS and CDR2 YFSETQ. V gave up 4 bases and J gave up 7 bases; unmatched junction bases: 10. There are 16 residues in the CDR3. The CDR3 protein is CASSASDRGRVNEQFF. For the CDR3, the DNA is TGCGCCAGCAGCGCATCGGACAGGGGGCGCGTAAATGAGCAGTTCTTC.

About this clonotype: This likely comes from a read error, as the CDR3 has no conserved phenylalanine or tryptophan at its end. Because the CDR3's place on the DNA is in doubt, the DNA is left out and the CDR3 is given as listed by TCRdb. This CDR3 is CSAREAPRGGYTFGS. The chain employs TRBV20-1 and TRBJ2-1; TRBD1 reflects the table's D call only, with no check against the DNA. Looked up from germline, CDR1 is DFQATT and CDR2 is SNEGSKA (reference sequence). Counting both end residues, the CDR3 totals 15 amino acids.

The chain has TRBV19 and TRBJ1-2; D is unclear. Trimming shortened V by 5 bases and J by 4 bases, and 17 bases separated the two germline ends. This CDR3 is 15 amino acids long. Germline values: CDR1 LNHDA, CDR2 SQIVND (reference sequence). CDR3 DNA: TGTGCCAGTAGTCCGGACGGCCAGCTTCCCTATGGCTACACCTTC. The encoded protein is CASSPDGQLPYGYTF.

V and J are TRBV7-8 and TRBJ2-1; D ambiguous. Trimming took off 3 bases at V and 5 bases at J, with 14 bases between the two ends. The CDR3 contains 15 residues. CDR1 is SGHVS, CDR2 FQNEAQ, per germline. CDR3 nucleotides: TGTGCCAGCAGCTTCCTTCCGATCAGCAACAATGAGCAGTTCTTC. Its protein is CASSFLPISNNEQFF.

The V gene is TRBV6-5, the J gene TRBJ1-1; 7 nucleotides agree with TRBD1. The CDR3 contains 11 residues. Germline CDR1 is MNHEY and CDR2 is SVGAGI. V was pared by 8 bases and J by 10 bases, with 7 bases of the junction left unmatched. CDR3 residues: CASGSDRVAFF. The DNA of the CDR3 is TGTGCCAGCGGTTCAGACAGGGTAGCTTTCTTT.

The chain carries TRBV20-1 and TRBJ1-1; D call uncertain. V dropped 1 base and J dropped 6 bases, with 12 bases sitting between them. The germline V gene has CDR1 DFQATT and CDR2 SNEGSKA (reference sequence). The CDR3 has 13 residues. The CDR3 nucleotides read TGCAGTGCTAGAGCGGCAGTCGTTGCTGAAGCTTTCTTT. It codes for CSARAAVVAEAFF.

The chain is built from TRBV7-2 and TRBJ2-7, with 7 bases that match TRBD1. Germline trimming cut 4 bases from V and 3 bases from J; bases unmatched to any gene: 12. The CDR3 runs to 16 residues. Per germline, CDR1 SGHTA and CDR2 FQGNSA. The CDR3 DNA sequence: TGTGCCAGCAGCTCTCCCACGACAGGGTGGTACTACGAGCAGTACTTC. Amino acid sequence: CASSSPTTGWYYEQYF.